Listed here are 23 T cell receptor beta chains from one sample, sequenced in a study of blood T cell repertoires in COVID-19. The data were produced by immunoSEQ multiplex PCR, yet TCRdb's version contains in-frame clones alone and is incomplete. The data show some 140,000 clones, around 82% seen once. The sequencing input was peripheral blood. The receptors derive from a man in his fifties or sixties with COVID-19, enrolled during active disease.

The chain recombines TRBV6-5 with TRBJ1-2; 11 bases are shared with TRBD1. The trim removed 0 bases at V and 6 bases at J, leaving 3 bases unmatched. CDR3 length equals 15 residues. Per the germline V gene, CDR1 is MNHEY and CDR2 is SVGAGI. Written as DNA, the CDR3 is TGTGCCAGCAGTTACTCACGGACAGGGGGCGATGGCTACACCTTC. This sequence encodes CASSYSRTGGDGYTF.

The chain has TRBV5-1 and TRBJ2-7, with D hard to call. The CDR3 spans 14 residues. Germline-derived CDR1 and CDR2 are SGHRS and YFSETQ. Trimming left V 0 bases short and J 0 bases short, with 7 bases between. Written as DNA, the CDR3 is TGCGCCAGCAGCTTGGATACCAGCTCCTACGAGCAGTACTTC. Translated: CASSLDTSSYEQYF.

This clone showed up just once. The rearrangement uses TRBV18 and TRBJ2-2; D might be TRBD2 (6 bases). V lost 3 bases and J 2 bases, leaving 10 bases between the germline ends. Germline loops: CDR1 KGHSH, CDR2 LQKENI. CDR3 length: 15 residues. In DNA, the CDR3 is TGTGCCAGCTCACCGCAGGGAGGAAACACCGGGGAGCTGTTTTTT. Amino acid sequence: CASSPQGGNTGELFF.

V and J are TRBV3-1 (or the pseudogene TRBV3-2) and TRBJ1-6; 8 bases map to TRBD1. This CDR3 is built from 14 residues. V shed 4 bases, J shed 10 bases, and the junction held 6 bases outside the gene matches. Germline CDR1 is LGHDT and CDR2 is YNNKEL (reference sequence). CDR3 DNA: TGTGCCAGCAGCCTAGGGGACAGGAACTCACCCCTCCACTTT. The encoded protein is CASSLGDRNSPLHF.

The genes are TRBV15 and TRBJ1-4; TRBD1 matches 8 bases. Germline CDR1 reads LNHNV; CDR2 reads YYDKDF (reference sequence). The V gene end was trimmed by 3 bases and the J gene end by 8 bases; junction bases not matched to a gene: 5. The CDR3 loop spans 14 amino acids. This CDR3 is CATSRGQAGEKLFF. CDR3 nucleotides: TGTGCCACCAGCAGGGGACAGGCGGGCGAAAAACTGTTTTTT.

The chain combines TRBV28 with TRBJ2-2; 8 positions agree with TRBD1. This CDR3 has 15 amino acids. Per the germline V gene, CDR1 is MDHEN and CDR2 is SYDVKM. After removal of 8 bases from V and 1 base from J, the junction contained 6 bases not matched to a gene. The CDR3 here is CASGAGGLNTGELFF. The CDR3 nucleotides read TGTGCCAGCGGGGCAGGGGGCCTGAACACCGGGGAGCTGTTTTTT.

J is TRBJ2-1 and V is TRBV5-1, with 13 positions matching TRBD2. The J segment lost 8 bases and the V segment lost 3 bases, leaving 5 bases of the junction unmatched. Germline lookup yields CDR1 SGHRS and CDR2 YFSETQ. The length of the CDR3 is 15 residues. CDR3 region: CASSWTSGSGYEQFF. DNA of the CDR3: TGCGCCAGCAGCTGGACTAGCGGGAGCGGGTATGAGCAGTTCTTC.

As DNA, the CDR3 is TGTGCCAGCAAGACAAACCGGGAGCTATACAATGAGCAGTTCTTC. It codes for CASKTNRELYNEQFF. The chain carries TRBV2 and TRBJ2-1; D is possibly TRBD2 (6 bases). Germline CDR1 SNHLY, CDR2 FYNNEI. CDR3 length: 15 residues. V was pared by 7 bases and J by 4 bases, with 17 bases between.

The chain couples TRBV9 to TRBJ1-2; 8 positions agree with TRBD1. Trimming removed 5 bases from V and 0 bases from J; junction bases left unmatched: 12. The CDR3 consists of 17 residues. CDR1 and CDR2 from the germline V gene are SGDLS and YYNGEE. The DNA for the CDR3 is TGTGCCAGCAGTCTGGAAGGACAGGGACAAGCTAACTATGGCTACACCTTC. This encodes CASSLEGQGQANYGYTF.

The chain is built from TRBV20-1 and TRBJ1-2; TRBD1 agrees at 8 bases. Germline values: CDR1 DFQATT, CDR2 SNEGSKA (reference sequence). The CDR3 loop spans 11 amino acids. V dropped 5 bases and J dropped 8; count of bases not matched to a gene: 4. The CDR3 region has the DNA TGCAGTGCTCCAGGGGGCGGAGGCTACACCTTC. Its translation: CSAPGGGGYTF.

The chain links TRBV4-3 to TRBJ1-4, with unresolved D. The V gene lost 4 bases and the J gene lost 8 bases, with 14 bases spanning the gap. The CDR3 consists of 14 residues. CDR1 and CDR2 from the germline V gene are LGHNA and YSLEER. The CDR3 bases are TGCGCCAGCAGCCGTAGGAGGGAACAAGAAAAACTGTTTTTT. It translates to CASSRRREQEKLFF.

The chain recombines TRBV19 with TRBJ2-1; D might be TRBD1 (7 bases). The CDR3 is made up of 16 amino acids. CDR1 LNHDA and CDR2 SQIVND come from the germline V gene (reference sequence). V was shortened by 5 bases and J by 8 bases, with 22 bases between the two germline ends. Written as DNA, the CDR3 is TGTGCCAGTAGTCTCCTAGCAGGGGGGTCAGGCGATGAGCAGTTCTTC. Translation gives CASSLLAGGSGDEQFF.

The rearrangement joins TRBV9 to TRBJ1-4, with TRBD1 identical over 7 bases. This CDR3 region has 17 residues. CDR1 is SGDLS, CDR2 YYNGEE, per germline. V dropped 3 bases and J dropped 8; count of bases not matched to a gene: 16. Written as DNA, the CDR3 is TGTGCCAGCAGCGCCAGACAGGGAGACGGCGGACGAGAAAAACTGTTTTTT. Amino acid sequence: CASSARQGDGGREKLFF.

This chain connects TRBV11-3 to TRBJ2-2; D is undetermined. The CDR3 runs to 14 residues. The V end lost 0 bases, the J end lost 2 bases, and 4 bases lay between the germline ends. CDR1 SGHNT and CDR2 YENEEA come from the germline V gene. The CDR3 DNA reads TGTGCCAGCAGCTTAGAAGCAAACACCGGGGAGCTGTTTTTT. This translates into CASSLEANTGELFF.

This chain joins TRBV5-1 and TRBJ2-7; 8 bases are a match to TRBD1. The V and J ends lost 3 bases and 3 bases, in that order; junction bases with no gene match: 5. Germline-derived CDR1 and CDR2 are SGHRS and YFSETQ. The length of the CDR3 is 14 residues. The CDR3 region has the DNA TGCGCCAGCAGCTCGACAGGGGTTAGCTACGAGCAGTACTTC. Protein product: CASSSTGVSYEQYF.

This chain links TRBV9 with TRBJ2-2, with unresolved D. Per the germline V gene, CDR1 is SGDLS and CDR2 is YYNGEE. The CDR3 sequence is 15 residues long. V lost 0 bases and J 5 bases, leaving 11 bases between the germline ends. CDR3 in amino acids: CASSVGSVGTGELFF. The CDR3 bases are TGTGCCAGCAGCGTAGGCTCAGTCGGGACCGGGGAGCTGTTTTTT. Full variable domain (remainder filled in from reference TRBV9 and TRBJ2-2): DSGVTQTPKHLITATGQRVTLRCSPRSGDLSVYWYQQSLDQGLQFLIQYYNGEERAKGNILERFSAQQFPDLHSELNLSSLELGDSALYFCASSVGSVGTGELFFGEGSRLTVL.

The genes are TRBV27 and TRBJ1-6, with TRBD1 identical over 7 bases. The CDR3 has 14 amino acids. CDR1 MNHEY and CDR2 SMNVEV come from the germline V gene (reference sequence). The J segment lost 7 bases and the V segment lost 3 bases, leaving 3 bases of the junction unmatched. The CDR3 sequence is CASSLDRYNSPLHF. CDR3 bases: TGTGCCAGCAGTTTGGACAGGTACAATTCACCCCTCCACTTT.

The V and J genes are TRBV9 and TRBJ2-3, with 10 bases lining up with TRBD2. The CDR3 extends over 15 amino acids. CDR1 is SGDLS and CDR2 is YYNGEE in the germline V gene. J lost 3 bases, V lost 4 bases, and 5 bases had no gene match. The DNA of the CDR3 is TGTGCCAGCAGCCCCAGGGGACTAGCGACAGATACGCAGTATTTT. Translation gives CASSPRGLATDTQYF.

The CDR3 DNA follows: TGCAGCGTGAAGGAGACTAACTATGGCTACACCTTC. It specifies CSVKETNYGYTF. The genes are TRBV29-1 and TRBJ1-2; D remains unclear. The CDR3 is made up of 12 amino acids. V shed 6 bases and J shed 0 bases, with 8 bases lying between them. Germline V gene lookup returns CDR1 SQVTM and CDR2 ANQGSEA.

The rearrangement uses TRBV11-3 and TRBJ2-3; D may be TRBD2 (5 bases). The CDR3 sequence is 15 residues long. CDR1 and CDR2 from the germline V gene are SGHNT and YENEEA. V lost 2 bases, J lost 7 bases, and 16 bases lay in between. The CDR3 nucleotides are TGTGCCAGCAGCTTACTTAGCGCCTTAACCTATACGCAGTATTTT. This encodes CASSLLSALTYTQYF. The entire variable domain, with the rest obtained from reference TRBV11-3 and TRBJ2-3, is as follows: EAGVVQSPRYKIIEKKQPVAFWCNPISGHNTLYWYLQNLGQGPELLIRYENEEAVDDSQLPKDRFSAERLKGVDSTLKIQPAELGDSAVYLCASSLLSALTYTQYFGPGTRLTVL.

Here the CDR3 reads CASSIGTGPIYEQYF. For the CDR3, the DNA is TGTGCCAGTAGTATAGGTACAGGGCCCATCTACGAGCAGTACTTC. The chain is built from TRBV19 and TRBJ2-7; D is perhaps TRBD1 (6 bases). The CDR3 consists of 15 residues. Deletions cut 1 base from V and 3 bases from J, with 13 bases between. CDR1 and CDR2 from the germline V gene are LNHDA and SQIVND (reference sequence).

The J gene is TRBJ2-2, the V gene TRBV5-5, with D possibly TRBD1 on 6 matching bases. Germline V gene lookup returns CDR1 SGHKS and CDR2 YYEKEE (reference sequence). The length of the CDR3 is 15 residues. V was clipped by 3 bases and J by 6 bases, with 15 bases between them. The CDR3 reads CASSWGTTRAGELFF. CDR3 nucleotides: TGTGCCAGCAGCTGGGGGACAACACGGGCCGGGGAGCTGTTTTTT.

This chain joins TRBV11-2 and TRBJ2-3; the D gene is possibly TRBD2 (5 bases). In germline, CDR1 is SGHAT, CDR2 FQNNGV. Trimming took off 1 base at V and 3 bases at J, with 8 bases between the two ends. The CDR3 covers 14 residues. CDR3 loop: CASSLGGLTDTQYF. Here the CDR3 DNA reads TGTGCCAGCAGCTTAGGAGGGCTAACAGATACGCAGTATTTT.